These 17 T cell receptor beta chains share one sample of origin, sequenced in a study of brain T cells in children with intractable seizures. Time point reported: blood from clinic visit 5 months post-surgery; TSC patient then seizure free. The data were produced by immunoSEQ multiplex PCR, yet TCRdb's version contains in-frame clones alone and is incomplete. The sample lists 300,000 to 400,000 clones; nearly 95% were seen once. Sequenced here: peripheral blood, sampled more than 4 months after surgery. The receptors originated from a boy under three years old with tuberous sclerosis and intractable seizures.

This clone occurred once. The V gene is TRBV5-4, the J gene TRBJ2-1; D gene unclear. Germline V gene lookup returns CDR1 SGHNT and CDR2 YYREEE (reference sequence). Trimming removed 0 bases from V and 9 bases from J, with 16 bases in between. The CDR3 length is 15 residues. CDR3 in DNA: TGTGCCAGCAGCTTGGCTGGAGCGTCAATCGGTGAGCAGTTCTTC. Amino acids: CASSLAGASIGEQFF.

The chain carries TRBV24-1 and TRBJ2-5; the match to TRBD1 covers 7 bases. CDR1 is KGHDR, CDR2 SFDVKD, per germline. Trimming at V came to 3 bases and at J to 6 bases, leaving 6 bases not matched to a gene. This CDR3 has 14 amino acids. The CDR3: CATSDRLTGKTQYF. The CDR3 nucleotides read TGTGCCACCAGTGATCGACTGACAGGGAAGACCCAGTACTTC.

The chain has TRBV10-3 and TRBJ1-2; TRBD1 matches 9 bases. Germline loops: CDR1 ENHRY, CDR2 SYGVKD. V trimming: 6 bases; J trimming: 1 base; junction bases outside the gene matches: 6. The CDR3 totals 15 residues. The CDR3 sequence: CAISHDRGNNYGYTF. For the CDR3, the DNA is TGTGCCATCAGCCACGACAGGGGGAATAACTATGGCTACACCTTC.

This CDR3 is CASSSRLLAVASDTQYF. In nucleotides, the CDR3 is TGTGCCAGCAGCTCGCGCCTACTAGCGGTTGCCTCAGATACGCAGTATTTT. The chain has TRBV5-4 and TRBJ2-3; 8 nucleotides agree with TRBD2. The germline V gene encodes CDR1 SGHNT and CDR2 YYREEE (reference sequence). The V segment lost 3 bases and the J segment 4 bases; nucleotides outside the gene matches: 13. The CDR3 runs 17 residues.

This clone was picked up a small number of times. This chain uses TRBV7-2 with TRBJ2-7, with unresolved D. The CDR3 is 13 residues long. The germline gives CDR1 SGHTA, CDR2 FQGNSA. The V and J ends lost 1 base and 3 bases respectively, with 7 bases between them. The CDR3 spells CASSLGQLYEQYF. In DNA form, the CDR3 reads TGTGCCAGCAGCTTAGGACAACTCTACGAGCAGTACTTC.

J is TRBJ1-1 and V is TRBV13, with 7 bases identical to TRBD1. CDR1 and CDR2 (germline): PRHDT, FYEKMQ (reference sequence). V dropped 2 bases and J dropped 7; count of bases not matched to a gene: 4. The CDR3 contains 13 residues. CDR3 amino acids: CASSLRGLVEAFF. The CDR3 bases are TGTGCCAGCAGCTTAAGGGGGCTTGTTGAAGCTTTCTTT.

This clone has just one count. The V call is TRBV11-2, the J call TRBJ1-1, with 7 positions matching TRBD1. J was trimmed by 2 bases and V by 5 bases; bases with no gene match: 5. Germline CDR1 reads SGHAT; CDR2 reads FQNNGV. The CDR3 loop spans 14 amino acids. CDR3 bases: TGTGCCAGCAGCCCGGGACAGATAAACACTGAAGCTTTCTTT. Protein product: CASSPGQINTEAFF. The whole variable domain, remainder taken from reference TRBV11-2 and TRBJ1-1, is EAGVAQSPRYKIIEKRQSVAFWCNPISGHATLYWYQQILGQGPKLLIQFQNNGVVDDSQLPKDRFSAERLKGVDSTLKIQPAKLEDSAVYLCASSPGQINTEAFFGQGTRLTVV.

The V call is TRBV6-6, the J call TRBJ1-2, with a weak D call TRBD1 (5 bases). This CDR3 spans 12 amino acids. In germline, CDR1 is MNHNY, CDR2 SVGAGI (reference sequence). Trimming cost V 6 bases and J 6 bases, with 11 bases left between them. This CDR3 is CASRPGWDGYTF. The CDR3 bases are TGTGCCAGCAGGCCAGGGTGGGATGGCTACACCTTC.

The gene calls are TRBV27 and TRBJ2-7; D gene ambiguous. The CDR3 extends over 13 amino acids. From germline, CDR1 is MNHEY and CDR2 SMNVEV (reference sequence). Trimming removed 5 bases at V and 5 bases at J, with 13 bases between. CDR3 sequence (DNA): TGTGCCAGCAGTCCTACCCCCTACAACGAGCAGTACTTC. Translation gives CASSPTPYNEQYF.

V is TRBV5-5 and J is TRBJ1-4; D gene uncertain. The V gene lost 0 bases and the J gene lost 8 bases, with 8 bases spanning the gap. Germline V gene data show CDR1 as SGHKS and CDR2 as YYEKEE (reference sequence). The CDR3 contains 13 residues. DNA of the CDR3: TGTGCCAGCAGCTTGGTGTCCCCAGAAAAACTGTTTTTT. It specifies CASSLVSPEKLFF. Together with reference TRBV5-5 and TRBJ1-4, the CDR3 gives the full variable domain: DAGVTQSPTHLIKTRGQQVTLRCSPISGHKSVSWYQQVLGQGPQFIFQYYEKEERGRGNFPDRFSARQFPNYSSELNVNALLLGDSALYLCASSLVSPEKLFFGSGTQLSVL.

The genes are TRBV7-3 and TRBJ2-2; 8 bases fit TRBD1. This CDR3 is built from 14 residues. Trimming took 5 bases from V and 6 from J; bases not matched to a gene: 5. Germline loops: CDR1 SGHTA, CDR2 FQGTGA. CDR3 coding DNA: TGTGCCAGCAGCCCGACAGGGGTCTCCGGGGAGCTGTTTTTT. Its protein product is CASSPTGVSGELFF.

J is TRBJ2-1 and V is TRBV6-5; TRBD2 aligns across 13 bases. V lost 5 bases and J lost 10; bases outside the gene matches: 2. This CDR3 region has 13 residues. Germline CDR1 is MNHEY and CDR2 is SVGAGI. The CDR3 loop reads CASSPGLAGEQFF. CDR3 in DNA: TGTGCCAGCAGTCCGGGACTAGCGGGGGAGCAGTTCTTC.

V usage is TRBV2 and J usage is TRBJ2-2, with 11 bases that match TRBD2. The V gene end was trimmed by 2 bases and the J gene end by 6 bases; junction bases not matched to a gene: 14. CDR3 length equals 19 residues. In germline, CDR1 is SNHLY, CDR2 FYNNEI. CDR3 nucleotide sequence: TGTGCCAGCAGTGAACTGGGGACTAGCGGACGAGATTTCTCCGGGGAGCTGTTTTTT. Translation gives CASSELGTSGRDFSGELFF.

This clone came up a few times. This chain links TRBV6-6 with TRBJ2-2; maybe TRBD2 (5 bases). V shed 8 bases and J shed 5 bases, with 15 bases lying between them. Germline lookup yields CDR1 MNHNY and CDR2 SVGAGI (reference sequence). This CDR3 is 14 amino acids long. The CDR3 bases are TGTGCCAGCCAAACCGGGAAATTGACCGGGGAGCTGTTTTTT. Protein product: CASQTGKLTGELFF.

The chain combines TRBV13 with TRBJ2-2; 7 positions match TRBD1. Germline CDR1 reads PRHDT; CDR2 reads FYEKMQ (reference sequence). V was clipped by 2 bases and J by 9 bases; unmatched bases: 9. CDR3 length: 15 residues. CDR3 DNA sequence: TGTGCCAGCAGCTTAAGACAGGGAGTCGTCCGGGAGCTGTTTTTT. Protein sequence: CASSLRQGVVRELFF.

This rearrangement joins TRBV5-6 to TRBJ2-2; D uncertain. CDR1 is SGHDT and CDR2 is YYEEEE in the germline V gene. V was cut by 2 bases and J by 7 bases, with 6 bases left in between. The CDR3 is 12 residues long. CDR3: CASSFVNGELFF. In DNA form, the CDR3 reads TGTGCCAGCAGCTTTGTAAACGGGGAGCTGTTTTTT.

The chain joins TRBV24-1 to TRBJ2-1, with 8 bases matching TRBD2. This CDR3 region has 16 residues. CDR1 and CDR2 from the germline V gene are KGHDR and SFDVKD. V lost 1 base, J lost 9 bases, and 10 bases stayed unmatched. The CDR3 DNA reads TGTGCCACCAGTGATTTTCGCCTCGGGGGGGGTAGTGAGCAGTTCTTC. This translates into CATSDFRLGGGSEQFF.